The 26 T cell receptor beta chains below come from one sample, sequenced in a study of OX40 agonist ivuxolimab in advanced cancers. Sequenced by immunoSEQ multiplex PCR; TCRdb stores in-frame clones only, minus some. The sample gives about 130,000 clones, around 92% of which show up once; under 0.9% is in the top ten. Source: CD4+ or CD8+ T cells sorted from blood, taken in a trial of the OX40 agonist ivuxolimab. All receptors come from an adult with an advanced solid tumor such as melanoma, head and neck, liver or kidney cancer.

This chain uses TRBV2 with TRBJ2-5, with D tentatively TRBD1 or TRBD2 (5 bases each). The V end was cut by 11 bases, the J end by 4 bases, with 20 bases between. The V gene's germline CDR1 is SNHLY and CDR2 FYNNEI. The CDR3 runs 14 residues. Here the CDR3 DNA reads TGTGCCCTAGCCCGAGGGGCGGTGGGAGAGACCCAGTACTTC. This encodes CALARGAVGETQYF.

This chain uses TRBV5-5 with TRBJ1-3; possibly TRBD1 for D (5 bases). Germline CDR1 SGHKS, CDR2 YYEKEE (reference sequence). The CDR3 covers 14 residues. Trimming pared 4 bases from V and 4 bases from J, leaving 12 bases between. The CDR3 region is CASSQGRPGNTIYF. CDR3 sequence (DNA): TGTGCCAGCAGCCAGGGACGGCCGGGAAACACCATATATTTT.

The chain combines TRBV19 with TRBJ1-3, with a possible D match to TRBD1 (5 bases). V gave up 5 bases and J gave up 1 base, with 15 bases separating them. Looked up from germline, CDR1 is LNHDA and CDR2 is SQIVND (reference sequence). The CDR3 has 16 residues. For the CDR3, the DNA is TGTGCCAGTAGTTCCCTAAGGGACTATTCTGGAAACACCATATATTTT. Translated: CASSSLRDYSGNTIYF.

In this sample, this clone turned up once. The chain combines TRBV28 with TRBJ2-7; D remains unclear. The V gene's germline CDR1 is MDHEN and CDR2 SYDVKM. The CDR3 has 15 residues. Trimming pared 5 bases from V and 0 bases from J, leaving 14 bases between. CDR3 in amino acids: CASSIGDHRSYEQYF. The CDR3, as DNA: TGTGCCAGCAGTATAGGTGACCACCGCTCCTACGAGCAGTACTTC.

This chain links TRBV30 with TRBJ1-2; 8 bases match TRBD1. Germline loops: CDR1 GTSNPN, CDR2 SVGIG (reference sequence). The CDR3 runs 12 residues. V lost 5 bases, J lost 6 bases, and 5 bases stayed unmatched. CDR3 amino acids: CAWADRGNGYTF. The CDR3 nucleotides are TGTGCCTGGGCCGACAGGGGCAATGGCTACACCTTC.

J is TRBJ2-7 and V is TRBV28; 8 bases map to TRBD1. The CDR3 has 14 residues. J was trimmed by 6 bases and V by 7 bases; bases with no gene match: 11. The germline V gene encodes CDR1 MDHEN and CDR2 SYDVKM. The chain's CDR3 is CASTPGQGAGEQYF. Written as DNA, the CDR3 is TGTGCCAGCACACCGGGGCAGGGGGCAGGCGAGCAGTACTTC.

The chain joins TRBV14 to TRBJ2-2; D is ambiguous. Germline CDR1 and CDR2: SGHDN and FVKESK. This CDR3 comprises 14 residues. Trimming removed 0 bases from V and 5 bases from J, with 7 bases in between. CDR3 in DNA: TGTGCCAGCAGCCAAGACTTCTGGACCGGGGAGCTGTTTTTT. Protein product: CASSQDFWTGELFF.

The CDR3 DNA reads TGTGCCAGCAGTTTATCCACAGTGACCAATGAGCAGTTCTTC. It codes for CASSLSTVTNEQFF. The chain carries TRBV27 and TRBJ2-1; D not resolved. V was pared by 0 bases and J by 6 bases, with 9 bases between. The CDR3 is 14 amino acids. Germline-derived CDR1 and CDR2 are MNHEY and SMNVEV (reference sequence).

The chain combines TRBV18 with TRBJ1-3; D remains unclear. Germline V gives CDR1 KGHSH, CDR2 LQKENI. CDR3 length equals 15 residues. Trimming removed 4 bases from V and 0 bases from J, with 10 bases in between. The CDR3 sequence: CASSLSQSSGNTIYF. CDR3 sequence (DNA): TGTGCCAGCTCACTCTCACAGTCCTCTGGAAACACCATATATTTT.

J is TRBJ2-3 and V is TRBV7-2, with 7 bases aligning to TRBD2. CDR1 and CDR2 (germline): SGHTA, FQGNSA. Trimming took 2 bases from V and 1 from J; bases not matched to a gene: 0. The CDR3 has 14 residues. CDR3 DNA sequence: TGTGCCAGCAGCTTAACTAGCGGCACAGATACGCAGTATTTT. This codes for CASSLTSGTDTQYF.

The chain combines TRBV5-4 with TRBJ2-3; TRBD2 matches 12 bases. CDR1 is SGHNT and CDR2 is YYREEE in the germline V gene (reference sequence). The trim removed 1 base at V and 1 base at J, leaving 10 bases unmatched. This CDR3 spans 19 amino acids. CDR3 sequence reads: CASSLPTSGRNQRTDTQYF. Written as DNA, the CDR3 is TGTGCCAGCAGCTTGCCGACTAGCGGGAGAAATCAACGCACAGATACGCAGTATTTT.

This chain connects TRBV18 to TRBJ2-1; 8 bases are a match to TRBD1. The V and J ends lost 5 bases and 2 bases, in that order; junction bases with no gene match: 5. There are 15 residues in the CDR3. Germline CDR1 and CDR2: KGHSH and LQKENI. The CDR3 loop is CASSAGQGAYNEQFF. DNA for the CDR3: TGTGCCAGCTCAGCCGGACAGGGTGCCTACAATGAGCAGTTCTTC.

The V gene is TRBV6-5, the J gene TRBJ2-7; 7 bases match TRBD1. Germline CDR1 reads MNHEY; CDR2 reads SVGAGI. The CDR3 runs to 15 residues. V gave up 0 bases and J gave up 3 bases; unmatched junction bases: 5. As DNA, the CDR3 is TGTGCCAGCAGTTACTCGACAGGGAAAGGCTACGAGCAGTACTTC. Translated, it gives CASSYSTGKGYEQYF.

CDR3 amino acids: CSASHSTEAFF. CDR3 DNA: TGCAGTGCTAGTCATTCCACTGAAGCTTTCTTT. This rearrangement joins TRBV20-1 to TRBJ1-1; D not certain. The germline CDR1 and CDR2 sequences are DFQATT and SNEGSKA (reference sequence). Trimming left V 3 bases short and J 4 bases short, with 6 bases between. CDR3 size: 11 residues.

The chain employs TRBV19 and TRBJ2-2; 12 nucleotides line up with TRBD2. Germline lookup yields CDR1 LNHDA and CDR2 SQIVND (reference sequence). CDR3 length: 15 residues. Germline trimming cut 6 bases from V and 6 bases from J; bases unmatched to any gene: 5. CDR3 amino acids: CASRRLAGDAGELFF. The CDR3 nucleotides read TGTGCCAGTAGGAGACTAGCGGGAGATGCCGGGGAGCTGTTTTTT.

This chain connects TRBV10-3 to TRBJ2-7, with TRBD1 identical over 7 bases. The germline gives CDR1 ENHRY, CDR2 SYGVKD. The CDR3 covers 16 residues. Trimming cost V 6 bases and J 1 base; bases outside gene matches: 12. CDR3 DNA sequence: TGTGCCATCAGAGTCACGCCGGACAGGAATTCCTACGAGCAGTACTTC. It codes for CAIRVTPDRNSYEQYF.

The chain uses TRBV27 and TRBJ2-5; TRBD2 is a possible D gene (5 bases). Germline V gene sequence: CDR1 MNHEY, CDR2 SMNVEV (reference sequence). Between the trimmed V and J ends, which lost 4 bases and 0 bases, there was a span of 15 bases. The length of the CDR3 is 16 residues. The CDR3 DNA is TGTGCCAGCAGTTCCCTCGAGCGGAAGTACCAAGAGACCCAGTACTTC. Translated, it gives CASSSLERKYQETQYF.

The chain links TRBV5-4 to TRBJ2-7; TRBD1 agrees at 7 bases. This CDR3 has 12 residues. Per germline, CDR1 SGHNT and CDR2 YYREEE (reference sequence). Germline trimming cut 5 bases from V and 6 bases from J; bases unmatched to any gene: 5. The CDR3 DNA sequence: TGTGCCAGCAGTCTAGACAGGGCCGAGCAGTACTTC. Protein: CASSLDRAEQYF.

The rearrangement joins TRBV18 to TRBJ1-4, with D tentatively TRBD1 (6 bases). CDR1 is KGHSH, CDR2 LQKENI, per germline. Trimming took 1 base from V and 6 from J, leaving 12 bases between them. This CDR3 contains 15 residues. The DNA for the CDR3 is TGTGCCAGCTCACCACGGCAGGGGACGGATGAAAAACTGTTTTTT. Its translation: CASSPRQGTDEKLFF.

The gene calls are TRBV7-2 and TRBJ2-5, with TRBD1 identical over 8 bases. The DNA end is a closer match to TRBJ2-7, so the J assignment may be wrong. Germline V gives CDR1 SGHTA, CDR2 FQGNSA. The CDR3 totals 15 residues. CDR3 DNA: TGTGCCAGCAGCTTTCGGGGACAGGCTACCTACGAGCAGTACTTC. Translation gives CASSFRGQATYEQYF.

The V call is TRBV9, the J call TRBJ2-5, with D hard to call. CDR1 and CDR2 from the germline V gene are SGDLS and YYNGEE. The CDR3 length is 14 residues. Trimming left V 0 bases short and J 4 bases short, with 10 bases between. This chain's CDR3 is CASSVGSQGETQYF. The CDR3 region has the DNA TGTGCCAGCAGCGTAGGTAGTCAAGGAGAGACCCAGTACTTC.

The V gene is TRBV28, the J gene TRBJ2-7; D not certain. Germline CDR1 is MDHEN and CDR2 is SYDVKM. There are 15 residues in the CDR3. Trimming cost V 6 bases and J 2 bases, with 17 bases left between them. The CDR3 protein is CASSPTDHFPYEQYF. The DNA for the CDR3 is TGTGCCAGCAGCCCGACCGACCATTTCCCCTACGAGCAGTACTTC.

The chain couples TRBV28 to TRBJ1-1; possibly TRBD1 for D (6 bases). CDR3 length: 15 residues. Per the germline V gene, CDR1 is MDHEN and CDR2 is SYDVKM. V was pared by 6 bases and J by 1 base, with 15 bases between. The DNA of the CDR3 is TGTGCCAGCAGAGGAGCTCAGGGGTGGAACACTGAAGCTTTCTTT. Residues: CASRGAQGWNTEAFF.

This chain connects TRBV5-1 to TRBJ2-3; a possible D gene is TRBD2 (5 bases). Germline V gives CDR1 SGHRS, CDR2 YFSETQ. The CDR3 length is 13 residues. Between the trimmed V and J ends, which lost 0 bases and 5 bases, there was a span of 7 bases. The CDR3 loop reads CASSLGSGDTQYF. As DNA, the CDR3 is TGCGCCAGCAGCTTGGGAAGCGGAGATACGCAGTATTTT.

Only one count was recorded for this clone. This chain uses TRBV6-5 with TRBJ2-2, with a possible D match to TRBD1 (5 bases). The CDR3 is 15 residues long. The V and J ends lost 3 bases and 3 bases respectively, with 11 bases between them. From germline, CDR1 is MNHEY and CDR2 SVGAGI. The CDR3 nucleotides are TGTGCCAGCAGTTATCTAGGGGCCGACACCGGGGAGCTGTTTTTT. Its translation is CASSYLGADTGELFF.

This chain joins TRBV7-9 and TRBJ1-4; a weak D match, TRBD1 (5 bases). Germline assignment: CDR1 SEHNR and CDR2 FQNEAQ (reference sequence). The V and J ends lost 4 bases and 2 bases respectively, with 23 bases between them. This CDR3 comprises 19 residues. CDR3: CASSSPPLGGGGTNEKLFF. The CDR3, as DNA: TGTGCCAGCAGCTCCCCCCCCCTTGGTGGGGGGGGGACTAATGAAAAACTGTTTTTT.